This T cell receptor (beta chain) was obtained from a study of cytomegalovirus exposure and HLA in healthy donors. Study-wide points: The authors later found TCR association rates varying by HLA locus, with DRB1 most and HLA-C fewest. Only CMV serostatus was available as immune exposure information.

In regard to this clone: The antigen is undetermined.

Donors had nominal health at sampling but likely had unrecorded immune exposures. The junction had 13 bases not matched to a gene; V was cut back by 1 base and J by 10 bases. This CDR3 has 16 residues. From germline, CDR1 is SGHAT and CDR2 FQNNGV. PCR employed 60 Vbeta and 13 Jbeta primers. Per the authors' pipeline: In a later analysis, 79 million or so unique TCR beta chains included roughly 11 million shared by two or more donors. Assay used: immunoSEQ multiplex PCR; TCRdb lists only in-frame clones, some missing. V, J and clone size are taken as reported in that table, and D and trimming were inferred from the DNA itself. Counted here are 95,000 or so clones, 81% occurring once; the ten biggest clones make up about 3.9%.

J is TRBJ2-1 and V is TRBV11-2; 7 bases fit TRBD2. This clonotype was obtained from a woman between 65 and 79 years old in good health and CMV-seropositive. The sequenced material came from PBMCs. This CDR3 is CASSLGGGRMGREQFF. Written as DNA, the CDR3 is TGTGCCAGCAGCTTAGGTGGCGGGAGAATGGGAAGGGAGCAGTTCTTC.